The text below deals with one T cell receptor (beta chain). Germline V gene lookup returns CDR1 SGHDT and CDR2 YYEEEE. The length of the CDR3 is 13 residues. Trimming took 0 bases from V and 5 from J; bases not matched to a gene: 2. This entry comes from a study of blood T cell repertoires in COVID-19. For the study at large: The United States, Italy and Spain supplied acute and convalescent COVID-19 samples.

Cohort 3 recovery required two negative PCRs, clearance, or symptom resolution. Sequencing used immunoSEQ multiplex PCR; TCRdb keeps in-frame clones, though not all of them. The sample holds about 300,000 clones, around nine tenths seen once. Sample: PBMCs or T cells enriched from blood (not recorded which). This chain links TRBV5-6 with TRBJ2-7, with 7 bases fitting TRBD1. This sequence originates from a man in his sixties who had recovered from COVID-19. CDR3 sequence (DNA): TGTGCCAGCAGCTTGGACAGGGGACACGAGCAGTACTTC. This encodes CASSLDRGHEQYF.